This entry describes one TCR beta chain. The count of this clone is one. What antigen it recognizes has not been identified. No qualities accompany the bases; no much larger clone lies one base away. These data are taken from a study of immune evolution from preneoplasia to lung adenocarcinoma (dated by TCRdb to the early 2020s). In terms of the full investigation: HLA loss of heterozygosity was seen in about 7%, 15% and 30% of AIS, MIA and ADC lesions, and in no AAH lesions. The overall cohort was made up of around 50 patients with pulmonary nodules who had surgical resection. Resected precursor lesions (AAH, AIS, MIA) and invasive adenocarcinomas were each compared against paired morphologically normal lung tissue. POLYSOLVER was used to infer class I HLA alleles from exome data, and LOHHLA was used to detect allele-specific HLA loss. Sample size was determined by specimen availability and not by a prior power calculation. A total of some 51 patients contributed TCR sequencing data. It was reported in the study that 95 to 120 samples were used for TCR sequencing. The study profiled immune contexture across lung adenocarcinoma precursors and invasive adenocarcinoma using immune gene expression, TCR sequencing and multiplex immunofluorescence. The immune data were integrated with whole exome sequencing and methylation data from the same cohort of nodules.

TCR beta CDR3 regions were sequenced from DNA using the immunoSEQ hsTCRbeta Kit. Turning to the authors' computational methods: TCR sequencing data were analysed with the ImmunoSEQ Analyzer. T cell clonality was defined as 1 minus Pielou's evenness computed on productive rearrangements. To measure T cell diversity, the inverse Simpson index was applied to productive templates. T cell density was expressed as TCR beta template counts normalized to usable DNA, with usable DNA estimated by amplifying and sequencing housekeeping genes. Two-sided Kruskal-Wallis tests were used to compare TCR metrics across histologic stages. TCRdb took this table from immuneACCESS and kept in-frame rearrangements with V and J called. Such tables lack part of the clones; where checked against another copy, unresolved V genes explain under half of the gap, and the rest is unexplained. Clone size and the V and J calls come from that table; the DNA yielded D and trimming. Within this sample are tens of thousands of clones, with roughly 68% of them counted one time only. The ten top clones hold around 6.1% of the sample.

What the research found in general, with its limitations: The highest clonality was observed in normal lung, whereas higher T cell density and diversity but lower clonality appeared to be present in later-stage lesions. All patients were from Japan and China, so applicability to Western populations was uncertain. The findings were based on association rather than direct causation, and larger cohorts with long-term follow-up and longitudinal biopsies were deemed needed. Compared with EGFR-mutant or double wild-type lesions, KRAS-mutant nodules had the highest T cell clonality. The highest top T cell clone frequencies were observed in normal lung, and a progressive decrease in top T cell clone frequencies appeared to occur from AAH through AIS, MIA and invasive adenocarcinoma.

From its cysteine to its phenylalanine, the CDR3 spans 12 amino acids. Only the CDR3 part of the read is kept: 36 bases, read in frame from the first base. According to the germline V gene, CDR1 reads SGHTA and CDR2 reads FQGNSA. The junction carries 9 bases between V and J, which are trimmed by 4 bases and 8 bases respectively. Patients underwent resection in Japan or China between the mid-2010s and the late 2010s. Histologic diagnosis of each case was confirmed independently by two lung cancer pathologists on H&E slides. For nucleic acid extraction, premalignant or tumor cells were enriched by macro-dissection following pathologic assessment. The AllPrep DNA/RNA FFPE Kit was used to isolate DNA from FFPE tissue.

The chain was built from TRBV7-2 and TRBJ1-3; no confident D gene assignment can be made. This TCR derives from a person aged 55 to 75 with lung adenocarcinoma. Sequenced sample: FFPE invasive lung adenocarcinoma tissue. The sample's cell subset or site label, decoded: frankly invasive lung adenocarcinoma (ADC). The DNA sequence reads TGTGCCAGCAGCTCGGAGCCCTACACCATATATTTT. Translated, this is CASSSEPYTIYF.